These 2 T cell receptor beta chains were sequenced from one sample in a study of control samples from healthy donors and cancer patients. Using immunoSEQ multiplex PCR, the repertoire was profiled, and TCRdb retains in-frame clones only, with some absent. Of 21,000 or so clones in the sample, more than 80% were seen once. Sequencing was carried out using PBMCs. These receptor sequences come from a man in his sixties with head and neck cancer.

The CDR3 nucleotides read TGTGCCAGCAGCTTAGTACGGGGACAGGGTGAAGAAAAACTGTTTTTT. Encoded protein: CASSLVRGQGEEKLFF. The J gene is TRBJ1-4, the V gene TRBV7-9; 9 bases are a match to TRBD1. Germline V gene sequence: CDR1 SEHNR, CDR2 FQNEAQ (reference sequence). With 1 base clipped from V and 8 bases from J, the junction kept 8 bases outside the gene matches. This CDR3 has 16 residues.

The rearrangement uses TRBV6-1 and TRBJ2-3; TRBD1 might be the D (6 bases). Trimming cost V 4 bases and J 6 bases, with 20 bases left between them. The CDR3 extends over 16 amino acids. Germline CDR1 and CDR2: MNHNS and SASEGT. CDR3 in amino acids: CASSGGTGTWDDTQYF. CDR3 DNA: TGTGCCAGCAGTGGGGGAACAGGGACGTGGGACGATACGCAGTATTTT.